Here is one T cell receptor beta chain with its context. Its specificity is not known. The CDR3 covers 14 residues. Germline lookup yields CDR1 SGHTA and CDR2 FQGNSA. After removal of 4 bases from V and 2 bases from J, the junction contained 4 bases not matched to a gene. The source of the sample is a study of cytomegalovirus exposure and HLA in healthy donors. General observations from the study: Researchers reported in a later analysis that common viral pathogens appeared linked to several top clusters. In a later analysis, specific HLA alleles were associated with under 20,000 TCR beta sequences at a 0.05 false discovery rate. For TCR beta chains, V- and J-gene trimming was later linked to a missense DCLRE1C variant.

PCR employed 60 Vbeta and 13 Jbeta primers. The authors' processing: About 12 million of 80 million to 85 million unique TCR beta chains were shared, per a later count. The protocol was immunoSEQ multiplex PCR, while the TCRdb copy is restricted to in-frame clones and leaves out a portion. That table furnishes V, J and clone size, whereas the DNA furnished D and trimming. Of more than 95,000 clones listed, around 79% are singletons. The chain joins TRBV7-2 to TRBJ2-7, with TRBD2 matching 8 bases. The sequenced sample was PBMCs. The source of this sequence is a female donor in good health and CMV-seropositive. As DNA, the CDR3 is TGTGCCAGCAGCTCGCGGGGGGATACCTACGAGCAGTACTTC. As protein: CASSSRGDTYEQYF.